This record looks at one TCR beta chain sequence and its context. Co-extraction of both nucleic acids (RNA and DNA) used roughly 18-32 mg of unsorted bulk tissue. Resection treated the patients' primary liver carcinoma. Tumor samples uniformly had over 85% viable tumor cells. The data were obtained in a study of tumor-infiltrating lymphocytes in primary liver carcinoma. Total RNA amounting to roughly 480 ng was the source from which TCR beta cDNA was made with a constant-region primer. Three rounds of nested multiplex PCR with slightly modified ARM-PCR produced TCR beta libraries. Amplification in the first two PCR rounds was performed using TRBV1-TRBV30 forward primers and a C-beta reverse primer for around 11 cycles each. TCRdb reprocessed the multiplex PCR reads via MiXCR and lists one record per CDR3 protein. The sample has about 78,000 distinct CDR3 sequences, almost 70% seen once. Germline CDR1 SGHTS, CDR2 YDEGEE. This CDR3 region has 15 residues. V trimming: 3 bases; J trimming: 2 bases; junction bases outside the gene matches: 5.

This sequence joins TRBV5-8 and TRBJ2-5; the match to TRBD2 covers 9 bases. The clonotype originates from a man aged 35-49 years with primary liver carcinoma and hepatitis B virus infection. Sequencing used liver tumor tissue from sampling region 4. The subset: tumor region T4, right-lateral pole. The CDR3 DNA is TGTGCCAGCAGCTCCTCCCTAGCGGGACAAGAGACCCAGTACTTC. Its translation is CASSSSLAGQETQYF.